The clone carrying this TCR beta chain has just a few counts. A universal primer binding site was introduced by template switching. The final cDNA contained unique molecular identifiers. TCRdb reanalysed the 5' RACE reads using MiXCR and keeps one entry per CDR3 protein. The table has hundreds of thousands of distinct CDR3 sequences, 21% seen once. The sample is drawn from a study of identical twins. Each donor (without exception) was a healthy Caucasian. The CDR3 totals 14 residues. CDR1 is SGDLS, CDR2 YYNGEE, per germline. V lost 2 bases, J lost 5 bases, and 3 bases stayed unmatched. These data are also associated with another study on T cells expressing NK-cell markers. That paper adds: Among the experiments, several used an anti-gamma-delta TCR antibody to restrict sorting to alpha-beta TCR T cells. Each of 6 or 7 donors carried dominant NKG2C+ clonotypes accounting for about 1.0-7.0% of CD8+ T cells.

The source is a woman aged 18-29 years in good health. The chain is built from TRBV9 and TRBJ2-1; 8 nucleotides align to TRBD1. Sample: PBMCs. The CDR3 region is CASSVRDRNNEQFF. The CDR3 coding sequence is TGTGCCAGCAGCGTGAGGGACAGGAACAATGAGCAGTTCTTC.